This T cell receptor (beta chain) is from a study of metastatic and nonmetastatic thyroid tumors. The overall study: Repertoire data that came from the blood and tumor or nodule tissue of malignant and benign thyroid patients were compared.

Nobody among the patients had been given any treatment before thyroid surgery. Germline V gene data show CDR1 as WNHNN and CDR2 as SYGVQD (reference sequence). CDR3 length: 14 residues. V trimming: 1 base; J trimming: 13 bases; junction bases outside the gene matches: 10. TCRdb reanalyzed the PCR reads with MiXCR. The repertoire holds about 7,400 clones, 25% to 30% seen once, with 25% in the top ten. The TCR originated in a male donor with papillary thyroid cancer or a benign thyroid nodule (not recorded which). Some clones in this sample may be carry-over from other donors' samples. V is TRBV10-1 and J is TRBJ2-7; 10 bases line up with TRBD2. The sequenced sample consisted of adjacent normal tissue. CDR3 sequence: CASSEYLAGEKRYF. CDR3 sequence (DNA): TGCGCCAGCAGTGAGTACCTAGCGGGAGAAAAGAGATACTTC.